This section outlines one T cell receptor (beta chain) sequence together with its context. No cognate antigen has been identified for it. A much more abundant neighbour one base away suggests this may be a read error. The source of the sample is a study of Graves' ophthalmopathy and Graves' hyperthyroidism listed by TCRdb under 2018. Context from the whole study: Hyperthyroidism was defined as stable when no progression to ophthalmopathy occurred within 18 months of follow-up. The study used TCR beta repertoire signatures to distinguish Graves' ophthalmopathy from Graves' hyperthyroidism and to predict progression to ophthalmopathy. For independent validation, a separate cohort was made up of 18 hyperthyroidism patients plus 17 patients who later progressed from hyperthyroidism to ophthalmopathy. In roughly 6 hyperthyroidism patients, T-cell repertoires of thyroid tissue and blood were compared. To explore V-J signatures that separate ophthalmopathy from hyperthyroidism, a discovery set of more than 95 patients was enrolled, consisting of about 41 with ophthalmopathy and roughly 59 with stable hyperthyroidism. In total, approximately 140 blood samples were TCR-sequenced: under 45 ophthalmopathy, 75 hyperthyroidism and some 17 hyperthyroidism-to-ophthalmopathy patients. Following sampling, methimazole starting at 30 mg daily was administered to hyperthyroidism patients, and high-dose intravenous methylprednisolone was administered to ophthalmopathy patients.

Patients with hyperthyroidism were aged 18 to 65 years, had been newly diagnosed, and had a disease duration of less than 2 months. Patients with other autoimmune diseases, uncontrolled infections, pregnancy or lactation were excluded. Diagnosis relied on clinical symptoms, serum thyroxine, TRAb, thyroid ultrasound and orbital computed tomography. Total RNA was extracted with Trizol reagent and quality-checked on an Agilent 2100 Bioanalyzer. From cysteine to phenylalanine, the CDR3 is 13 amino acids long. Kept here is only the CDR3 DNA, which spans 39 bases and is read in frame from base 1. From a lookup of the germline V gene (reference sequence), CDR1 and CDR2 are DFQATT and SNEGSKA. Here is what the overall study found, with its caveats: In validation, the model predicted ophthalmopathy progression with nearly 71% sensitivity and roughly 72% specificity; roughly eleven predicted patients were CT-confirmed with GO in a median of around 6.5 months. Most of the expanded thyroid clonotypes with a frequency above 0.001 were also detected in blood, and it was suggested that the thyroid immune response may be reflected by blood repertoires. In cross-validation, the 13-signature model distinguished ophthalmopathy from stable hyperthyroidism with just over 85% sensitivity and 81% to 82% specificity, while in the test set the corresponding values were about 80% and 75%. Sample size was not statistically predetermined, and group allocation was not concealed from the investigators.

TCR beta CDR3 regions were amplified from RNA transcripts for repertoire sequencing. The first round of RT-PCR was done with HTBI primers and the Qiagen OneStep RT-PCR kit, and was followed by a second round of multiplex PCR, then size selection and purification. The libraries underwent paired-end sequencing with 100 bp reads on an Illumina HiSeq2000. In the source study's methods: SOAPnuke was used to process the reads, removing any read that contained adapters or uncalled bases, had a mean Phred below 15, or lacked an exact match to the constant primer or identifier. COPE v1.2.5 was used to merge the high-quality paired reads. Each unique nucleotide sequence was defined as a clonotype, and clonotypes were aligned to IMGT TRB V, D and J references with MiTCR v1.1. Analysis was restricted to V-J combinations with a frequency above 0.0001, which covered roughly 99% of repertoires. For each V-J combination, a TCR clonal expansion and chaos score was defined as the ratio of F50 clonal expansion to chaos observed in the TCRdist matrix. Features were reduced by Welch's t-statistics and random forest to over 10 V-J combinations, which fed a naive Bayes classifier. Thyroid-blood repertoire similarity was quantified with the Morisita-Horn index. The raw public reads went through TCRdb reprocessing: fastp at Q25, MiXCR clone calling, in-frame beta chains kept. CDR3 protein duplicates are merged, each entry listing the most common genes and DNA. The V and J calls reflect TCRdb's pipeline rather than the authors' work. The sample table shows about 550,000 distinct CDR3 sequences, and 39% are seen once. The top ten clonotypes cover around 4% of the sample.

This clonotype was obtained from an adult man with Graves' hyperthyroidism. The specimen sequenced was peripheral blood or thyroid tissue (not recorded which). The chain couples TRBV20-1 to TRBJ2-7; the junction holds 7 bases that match TRBD2. The CDR3 region has the sequence CSANPAGSYERYF. The nucleotides are TGCAGTGCTAACCCAGCGGGGTCGTACGAGCGGTACTTC.